The 5 T cell receptor beta chains below all came from one sample that was sequenced in a study of blood T cell repertoires in COVID-19. Produced via immunoSEQ multiplex PCR; TCRdb's table is partial and in-frame only. The sample shows roughly 80,000 clones, around 80% of them seen only once. The sequenced sample consisted of peripheral blood. These receptors were taken from a human donor in a cohort sampled during active COVID-19.

V gene TRBV28 combines with J gene TRBJ1-2; D not resolved. In germline, CDR1 is MDHEN, CDR2 SYDVKM. V lost 1 base, J lost 8 bases, and 14 bases lay in between. The CDR3 has 14 residues. The CDR3 spells CASSLLVEGRGYTF. The CDR3 coding sequence is TGTGCCAGCAGTTTATTGGTTGAGGGTCGGGGCTACACCTTC.

The rearrangement uses TRBV27 and TRBJ2-1; D perhaps matches TRBD2 (5 bases). The CDR3 loop spans 16 amino acids. Germline V gives CDR1 MNHEY, CDR2 SMNVEV (reference sequence). V was shortened by 3 bases and J by 5 bases, with 17 bases between the two germline ends. The CDR3, as DNA: TGTGCCAGCAGTTTTTCCGGGCCCCCGACTAACAATGAGCAGTTCTTC. Protein sequence: CASSFSGPPTNNEQFF.

V gene TRBV15 combines with J gene TRBJ1-2; a possible D gene is TRBD1 (5 bases). The CDR3 loop spans 15 amino acids. The V end lost 3 bases, the J end lost 3 bases, and 14 bases lay between the germline ends. Per the germline V gene, CDR1 is LNHNV and CDR2 is YYDKDF (reference sequence). CDR3 residues: CATSSPTGGHYGYTF. The CDR3 nucleotides read TGTGCCACCAGCAGCCCCACGGGGGGACACTATGGCTACACCTTC.

The chain recombines TRBV4-2 with TRBJ2-3; TRBD2 agrees at 16 bases. The CDR3 has 18 amino acids. With V trimmed by 4 bases and J by 5 bases, 9 bases remained unmatched. The germline V gene encodes CDR1 LGHNA and CDR2 YNFKEQ. The CDR3 bases are TGTGCCAGCAGCCCTCCGGGACTAGCGGGGGGGCGGGAAGATACGCAGTATTTT. Protein: CASSPPGLAGGREDTQYF.

V is TRBV21-1 and J is TRBJ2-2; the table calls TRBD1, which could not be checked here. TRBV21-1 is deemed a pseudogene. This CDR3 region has 14 residues. Written as DNA, the CDR3 is TGTGCCAGCAGCAAACCCCAATACACCGGGGAGCTGTTTTTT. Encoded protein: CASSKPQYTGELFF.